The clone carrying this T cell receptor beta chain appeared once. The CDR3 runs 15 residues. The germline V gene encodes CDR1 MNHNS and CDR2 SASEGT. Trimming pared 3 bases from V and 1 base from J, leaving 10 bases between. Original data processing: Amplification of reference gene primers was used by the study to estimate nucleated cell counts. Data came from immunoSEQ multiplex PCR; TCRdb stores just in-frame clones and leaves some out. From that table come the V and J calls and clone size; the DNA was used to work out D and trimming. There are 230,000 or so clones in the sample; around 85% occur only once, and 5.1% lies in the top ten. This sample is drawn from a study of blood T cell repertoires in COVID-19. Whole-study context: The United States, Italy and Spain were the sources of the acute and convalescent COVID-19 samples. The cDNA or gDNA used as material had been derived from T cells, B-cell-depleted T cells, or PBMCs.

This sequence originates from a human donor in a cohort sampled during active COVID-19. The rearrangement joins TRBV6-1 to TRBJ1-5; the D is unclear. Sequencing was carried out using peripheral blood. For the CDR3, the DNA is TGTGCCAGCAGTGACGGCGGGTGGAGCAATCAGCCCCAGCATTTT. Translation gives CASSDGGWSNQPQHF.